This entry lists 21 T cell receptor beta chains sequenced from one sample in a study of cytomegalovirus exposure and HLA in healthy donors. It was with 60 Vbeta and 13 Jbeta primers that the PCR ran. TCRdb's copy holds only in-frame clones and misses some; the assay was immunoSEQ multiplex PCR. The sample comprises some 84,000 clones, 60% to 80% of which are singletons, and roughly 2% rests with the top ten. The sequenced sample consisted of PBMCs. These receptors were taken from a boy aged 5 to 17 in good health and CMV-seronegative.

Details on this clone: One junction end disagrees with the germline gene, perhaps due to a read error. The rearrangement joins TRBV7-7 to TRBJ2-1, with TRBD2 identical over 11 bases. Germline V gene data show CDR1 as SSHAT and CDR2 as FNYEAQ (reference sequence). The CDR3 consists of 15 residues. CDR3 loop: CASSLIAGGVDEQFF. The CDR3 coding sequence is TGTGCTAGCAGCTTAATAGCGGGGGGGGTGGATGAGCAGTTCTTC. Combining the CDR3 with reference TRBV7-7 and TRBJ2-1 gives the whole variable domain GAGVSQSPRYKVTKRGQDVTLRCDPISSHATLYWYQQALGQGPEFLTYFNYEAQPDKSGLPSDRFSAERPEGSISTLTIQRTEQRDSAMYRCASSLIAGGVDEQFFGPGTRLTVL.

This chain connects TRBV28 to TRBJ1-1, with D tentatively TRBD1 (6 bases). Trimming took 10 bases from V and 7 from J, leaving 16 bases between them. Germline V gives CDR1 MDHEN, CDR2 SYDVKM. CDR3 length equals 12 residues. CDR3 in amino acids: CATVWGLNEAFF. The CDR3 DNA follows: TGTGCCACTGTCTGGGGGCTGAATGAAGCTTTCTTT.

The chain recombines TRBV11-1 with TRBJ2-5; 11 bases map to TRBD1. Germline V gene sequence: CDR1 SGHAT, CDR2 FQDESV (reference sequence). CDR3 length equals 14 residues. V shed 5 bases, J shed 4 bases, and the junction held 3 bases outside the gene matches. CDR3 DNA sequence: TGTGCCAGCAGCGGGGGGACAGGGGGAGAGACCCAGTACTTC. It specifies CASSGGTGGETQYF.

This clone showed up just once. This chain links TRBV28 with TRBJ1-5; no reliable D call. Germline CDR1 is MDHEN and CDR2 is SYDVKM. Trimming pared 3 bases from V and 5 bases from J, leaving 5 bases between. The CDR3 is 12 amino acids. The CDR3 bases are TGTGCCAGCAGTTTGTCTGATCAGCCCCAGCATTTT. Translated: CASSLSDQPQHF.

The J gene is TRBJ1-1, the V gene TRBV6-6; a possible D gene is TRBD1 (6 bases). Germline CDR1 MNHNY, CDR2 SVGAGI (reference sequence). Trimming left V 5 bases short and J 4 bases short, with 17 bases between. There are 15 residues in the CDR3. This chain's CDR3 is CASSLSVRGTTEAFF. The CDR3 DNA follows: TGTGCCAGCAGTCTGTCTGTGAGGGGGACCACTGAAGCTTTCTTT.

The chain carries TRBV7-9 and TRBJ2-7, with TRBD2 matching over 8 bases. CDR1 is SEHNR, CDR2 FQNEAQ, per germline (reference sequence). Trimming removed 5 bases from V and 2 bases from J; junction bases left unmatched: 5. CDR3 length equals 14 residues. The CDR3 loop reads CASSPGLVTYEQYF. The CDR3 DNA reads TGTGCCAGCAGCCCGGGACTAGTCACCTACGAGCAGTACTTC.

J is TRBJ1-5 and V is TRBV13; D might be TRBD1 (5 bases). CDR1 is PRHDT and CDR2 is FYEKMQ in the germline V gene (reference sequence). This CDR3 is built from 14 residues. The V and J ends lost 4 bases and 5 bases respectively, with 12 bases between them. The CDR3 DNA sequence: TGTGCCAGCAGCTATGGGTGGGGGGATCAGCCCCAGCATTTT. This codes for CASSYGWGDQPQHF.

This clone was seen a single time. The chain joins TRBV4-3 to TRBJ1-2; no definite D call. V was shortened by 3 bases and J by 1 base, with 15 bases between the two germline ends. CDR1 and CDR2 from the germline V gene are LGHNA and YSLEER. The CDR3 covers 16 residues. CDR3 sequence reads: CASSHALIGDNYGYTF. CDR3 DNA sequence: TGCGCCAGCAGCCACGCTCTTATCGGGGATAACTATGGCTACACCTTC.

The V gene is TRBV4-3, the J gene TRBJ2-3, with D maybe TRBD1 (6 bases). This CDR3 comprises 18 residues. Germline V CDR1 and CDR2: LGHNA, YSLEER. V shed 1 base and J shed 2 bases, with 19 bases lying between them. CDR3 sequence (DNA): TGCGCCAGCAGCCAAGGTTTCGGCAGGGGAGAGCCCACAGATACGCAGTATTTT. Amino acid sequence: CASSQGFGRGEPTDTQYF.

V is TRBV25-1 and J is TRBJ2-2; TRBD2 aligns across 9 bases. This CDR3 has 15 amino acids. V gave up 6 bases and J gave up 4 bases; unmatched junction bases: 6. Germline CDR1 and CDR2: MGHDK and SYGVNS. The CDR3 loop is CASSIGGRGTGELFF. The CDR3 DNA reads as TGTGCCAGCAGCATTGGCGGGAGGGGCACCGGGGAGCTGTTTTTT. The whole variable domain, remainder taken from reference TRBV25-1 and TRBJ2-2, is EADIYQTPRYLVIGTGKKITLECSQTMGHDKMYWYQQDPGMELHLIHYSYGVNSTEKGDLSSESTVSRIRTEHFPLTLESARPSHTSQYLCASSIGGRGTGELFFGEGSRLTVL.

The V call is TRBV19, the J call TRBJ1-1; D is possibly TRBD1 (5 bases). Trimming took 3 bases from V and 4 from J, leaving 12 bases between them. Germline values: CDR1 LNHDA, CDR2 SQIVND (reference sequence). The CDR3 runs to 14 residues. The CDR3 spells CASSITGGSTEAFF. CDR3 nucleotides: TGTGCCAGTAGTATCACGGGGGGGAGCACTGAAGCTTTCTTT.

DNA for the CDR3: TGTGCCAGCAGATCCCCTAGCTACACCGGGGAGCTGTTTTTT. Its protein is CASRSPSYTGELFF. The chain joins TRBV6-5 to TRBJ2-2; perhaps TRBD2 as D (5 bases). This CDR3 is built from 14 residues. CDR1 MNHEY and CDR2 SVGAGI come from the germline V gene. Trimming took off 6 bases at V and 3 bases at J, with 11 bases between the two ends.

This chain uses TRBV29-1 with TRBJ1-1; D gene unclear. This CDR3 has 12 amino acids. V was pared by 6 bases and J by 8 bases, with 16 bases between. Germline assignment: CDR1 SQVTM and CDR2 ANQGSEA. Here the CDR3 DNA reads TGCAGCGTCGAGCCCGGGTCGCGGGAAGCTTTCTTT. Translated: CSVEPGSREAFF.

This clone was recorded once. In DNA, the CDR3 is TGTGCCAGCAGCGAAGCGGGAGGAATTCAAGAGACCCAGTACTTC. Translating gives CASSEAGGIQETQYF. This chain uses TRBV13 with TRBJ2-5, with TRBD2 identical over 9 bases. V shed 5 bases and J 2 bases; nucleotides not matched to a gene: 6. This CDR3 spans 15 amino acids. Looked up from germline, CDR1 is PRHDT and CDR2 is FYEKMQ (reference sequence). Filled out from reference TRBV13 and TRBJ2-5, the complete variable domain reads AAGVIQSPRHLIKEKRETATLKCYPIPRHDTVYWYQQGPGQDPQFLISFYEKMQSDKGSIPDRFSAQQFSDYHSELNMSSLELGDSALYFCASSEAGGIQETQYFGPGTRLLVL.

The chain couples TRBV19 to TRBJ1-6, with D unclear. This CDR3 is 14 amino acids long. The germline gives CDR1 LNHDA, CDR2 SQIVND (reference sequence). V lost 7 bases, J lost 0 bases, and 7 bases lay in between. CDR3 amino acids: CASTFSSYNSPLHF. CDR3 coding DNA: TGTGCCAGTACCTTCAGCTCCTATAATTCACCCCTCCACTTT.

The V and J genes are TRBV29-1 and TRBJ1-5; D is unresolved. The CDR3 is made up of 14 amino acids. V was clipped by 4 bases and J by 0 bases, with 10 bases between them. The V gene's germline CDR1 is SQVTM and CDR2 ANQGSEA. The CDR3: CSVGETGSNQPQHF. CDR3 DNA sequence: TGCAGCGTTGGGGAGACCGGTAGCAATCAGCCCCAGCATTTT.

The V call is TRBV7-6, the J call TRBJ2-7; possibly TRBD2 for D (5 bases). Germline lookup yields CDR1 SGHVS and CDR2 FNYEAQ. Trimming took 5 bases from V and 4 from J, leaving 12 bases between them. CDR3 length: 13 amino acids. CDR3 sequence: CASSPGEQYEQYF. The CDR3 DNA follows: TGTGCCAGCAGCCCCGGGGAGCAGTACGAGCAGTACTTC.

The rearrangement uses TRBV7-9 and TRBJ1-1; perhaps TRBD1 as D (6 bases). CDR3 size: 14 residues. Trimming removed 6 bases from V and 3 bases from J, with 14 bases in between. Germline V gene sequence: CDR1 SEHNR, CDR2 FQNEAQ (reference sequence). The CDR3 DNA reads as TGTGCCAGCAGGCCCCCCGCAGGGGACACTGAAGCTTTCTTT. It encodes CASRPPAGDTEAFF.

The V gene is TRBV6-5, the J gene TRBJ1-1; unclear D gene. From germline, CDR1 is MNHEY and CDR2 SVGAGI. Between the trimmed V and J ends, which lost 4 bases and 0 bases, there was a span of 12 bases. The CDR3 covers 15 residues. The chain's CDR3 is CASSSSPGMNTEAFF. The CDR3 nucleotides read TGTGCCAGCAGTTCCTCTCCAGGCATGAACACTGAAGCTTTCTTT.

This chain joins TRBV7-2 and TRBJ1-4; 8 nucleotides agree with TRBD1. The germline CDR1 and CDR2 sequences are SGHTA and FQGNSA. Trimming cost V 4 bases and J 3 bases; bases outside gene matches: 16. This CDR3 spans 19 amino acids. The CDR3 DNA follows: TGTGCCAGCAGCTGGAGAGGCCGTGACAGGGGTACGGCTAATGAAAAACTGTTTTTT. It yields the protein CASSWRGRDRGTANEKLFF. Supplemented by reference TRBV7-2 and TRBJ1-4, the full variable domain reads GAGVSQSPSNKVTEKGKDVELRCDPISGHTALYWYRQSLGQGLEFLIYFQGNSAPDKSGLPSDRFSAERTGGSVSTLTIQRTQQEDSAVYLCASSWRGRDRGTANEKLFFGSGTQLSVL.

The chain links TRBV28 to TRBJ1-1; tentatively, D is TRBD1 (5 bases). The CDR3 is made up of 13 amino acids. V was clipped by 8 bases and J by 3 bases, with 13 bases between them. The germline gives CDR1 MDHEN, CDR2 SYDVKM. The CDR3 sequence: CASQSRVHTEAFF. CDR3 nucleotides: TGTGCCAGCCAGTCCAGGGTACACACTGAAGCTTTCTTT.